The present T cell receptor (beta chain) was sequenced within a study of blood T cells in healthy people across ages. Germline V gene lookup returns CDR1 LGHNA and CDR2 YSLEER. The CDR3 length is 15 residues. This clonotype was detected only a few times. The target antigen is unknown. Study-wide findings and caveats: Strong correlation was found linking TCR beta diversity to naive T cell percentage. The unsorted PBMCs prevented any conclusive comparison of naive versus antigen-experienced cells.

For the second PCR, which ran for about 6 to 11 cycles, a sample-barcoded 5' primer and a J-beta primer mix were used. TCRdb analysed the 5' RACE reads with MiXCR anew, one entry per CDR3 protein. The table has 800,000 or so distinct CDR3 sequences, 20% to 30% seen once. This same sample was also taken into another study, of T cells of mothers and their children.

The origin of this receptor is a boy between 10 and 17 years old in good health. This chain joins TRBV4-3 and TRBJ2-5; D perhaps matches TRBD2 (5 bases). Gene TRBJ2-7 matches the end of the DNA better, so the J call may be wrong. Sequencing was carried out using blood. The CDR3 is CASSQDWELGYEQYF. CDR3 DNA sequence: TGCGCCAGCAGCCAAGATTGGGAACTAGGCTACGAGCAGTACTTC.